This entry features one TCR beta chain sequence. Its antigen specificity is not known. No base quality values were provided; no much bigger clone lies one nucleotide off. This specimen belongs to a study of blood T cell repertoires in COVID-19 (dated by TCRdb to 2018 to 2021). Looking at the study overall: Samples covering the acute and convalescent phases of COVID-19 were provided by collaborators in the United States, Italy and Spain. The prospective study material was composed of cDNA or gDNA derived from T cells, B-cell-depleted T cells, or PBMCs. The dataset comprised deeply sampled blood TCRbeta repertoires from subjects exposed to, actively infected with, or recovered from COVID-19. The repertoires were released in a freely available public database meant as a resource for research on the immune response to SARS-CoV-2. Samples were obtained from the ongoing ImmuneRACE study (first 160 participants) and from about 1,300 subjects provided by 6 global collaborators. Sample metadata almost always included a de-identified subject ID, COVID-19 status, age in years and sex. HLA class I and class II types, where available, came from metadata supplied by the sample provider rather than from assay-based typing. Study-wide conclusions, independent of this receptor: Clinical and demographic metadata were provided uncurated, with the amount varying by source and participant.

V is cut back by 4 bases and J by 1 base, with 1 base in the junction unmatched. There are 15 amino acids in the CDR3, from cysteine to phenylalanine inclusive. Of the read, only the CDR3 DNA is kept; its 45 bases are in frame from base 1. CDR1 and CDR2 (SGDLS, YYNGEE) derive from the germline V gene. TCRbeta CDR3 regions were amplified from genomic DNA using the immunoSEQ Assay, a bias-controlled multiplex PCR. The authors' analysis ran thus. The number of nucleated cells in each sample was estimated by amplification of reference gene primers within the assay. To quantify the absolute abundance of each unique TCRbeta CDR3 rearrangement, sequence reads were collapsed and filtered. For each sample, productive Simpson clonality was calculated by taking the square root of Simpson's diversity index across productive rearrangements. TCRdb's version of the immuneACCESS table is confined to in-frame rearrangements and falls short of the full clone set. An unresolved V gene accounts for under half of the shortfall where checked; the remainder is of unknown origin. V and J calls and clone size are given by that table; D and trimming were obtained from the DNA. The sample table contains fewer than 55,000 clones; only one count was recorded for about four fifths of them. The top ten clonotypes cover about 27% of the sample.

At one collaborating source in Seattle, patients were enrolled during active infection and were followed longitudinally through the course of disease. Each collaborating institution followed its own protocols to collect whole blood in K2EDTA tubes. Collaborator samples were shipped for TCRbeta analysis as frozen whole blood, isolated PBMCs, or DNA extracted from either sample type. The rearrangement combines TRBV9 with TRBJ2-2; the central 10 bases match TRBD2. The sample taken for sequencing was peripheral blood. The origin of this receptor is a woman of 80 years or more with COVID-19, enrolled during active disease. The CDR3 region: CASSPSGGNTGELFF. Here is the DNA: TGTGCCAGCAGCCCTAGCGGGGGGAACACCGGGGAGCTGTTTTTT.